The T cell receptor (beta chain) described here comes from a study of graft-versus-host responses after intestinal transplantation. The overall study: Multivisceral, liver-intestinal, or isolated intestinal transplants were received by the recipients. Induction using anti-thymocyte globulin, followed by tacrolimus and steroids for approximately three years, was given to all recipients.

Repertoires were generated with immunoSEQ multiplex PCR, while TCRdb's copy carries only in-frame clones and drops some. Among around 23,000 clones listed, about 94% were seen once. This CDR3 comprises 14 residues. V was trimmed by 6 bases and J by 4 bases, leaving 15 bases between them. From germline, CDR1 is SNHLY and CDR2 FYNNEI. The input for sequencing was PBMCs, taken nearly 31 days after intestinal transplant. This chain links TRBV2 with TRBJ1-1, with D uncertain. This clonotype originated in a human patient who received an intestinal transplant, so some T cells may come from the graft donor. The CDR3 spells CASSPGPWSTEAFF. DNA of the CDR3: TGTGCCAGCAGCCCCGGGCCTTGGAGCACTGAAGCTTTCTTT.